This entry features one T cell receptor (beta chain) sequence. Its antigen is currently unknown. Generated by immunoSEQ multiplex PCR, the TCRdb table keeps only in-frame clones and is missing some. The sample has about 80,000 clones, approximately 89% seen once. Only cases whose brain tissue showed the highest T cell transcript signatures were sequenced. This entry belongs to a study of brain T cells in children with intractable seizures. Study-wide findings and caveats: Pre- and post-surgery blood differed in depth, so pre-surgery absences may be undersampling.

The V end was cut by 0 bases, the J end by 0 bases, with 6 bases between. The CDR3 runs 14 residues. Germline CDR1 and CDR2: SGDLS and YYNGEE. This TCR derives from a girl aged 2 to 10 with Rasmussen encephalitis and intractable seizures. The chain has TRBV9 and TRBJ2-5; D is undetermined. This sample comprised peripheral blood, obtained at surgery. The CDR3, as DNA: TGTGCCAGCAGCGTAGGGAGTAACCAAGAGACCCAGTACTTC. It yields the protein CASSVGSNQETQYF. The full variable domain, rest sourced from reference TRBV9 and TRBJ2-5, is DSGVTQTPKHLITATGQRVTLRCSPRSGDLSVYWYQQSLDQGLQFLIQYYNGEERAKGNILERFSAQQFPDLHSELNLSSLELGDSALYFCASSVGSNQETQYFGPGTRLLVL.